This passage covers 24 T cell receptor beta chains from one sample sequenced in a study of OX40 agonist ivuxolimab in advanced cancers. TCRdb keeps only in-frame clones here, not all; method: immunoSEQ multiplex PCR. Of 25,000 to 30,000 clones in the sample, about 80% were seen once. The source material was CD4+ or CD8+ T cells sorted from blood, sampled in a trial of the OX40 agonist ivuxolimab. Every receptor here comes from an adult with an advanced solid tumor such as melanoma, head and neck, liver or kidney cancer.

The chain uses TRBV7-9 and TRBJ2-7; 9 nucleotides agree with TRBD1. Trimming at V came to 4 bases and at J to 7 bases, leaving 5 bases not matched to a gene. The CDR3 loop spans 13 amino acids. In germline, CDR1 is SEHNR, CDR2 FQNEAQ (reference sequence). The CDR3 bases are TGTGCCAGCAGCTGGACAGGGACAGGGGAGCAGTACTTC. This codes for CASSWTGTGEQYF.

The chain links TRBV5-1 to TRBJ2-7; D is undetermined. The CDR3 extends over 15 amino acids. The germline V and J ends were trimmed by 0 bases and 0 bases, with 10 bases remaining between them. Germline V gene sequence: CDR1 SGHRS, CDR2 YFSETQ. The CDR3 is CASSLGDAYSYEQYF. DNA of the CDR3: TGCGCCAGCAGCTTGGGAGACGCGTACTCCTACGAGCAGTACTTC.

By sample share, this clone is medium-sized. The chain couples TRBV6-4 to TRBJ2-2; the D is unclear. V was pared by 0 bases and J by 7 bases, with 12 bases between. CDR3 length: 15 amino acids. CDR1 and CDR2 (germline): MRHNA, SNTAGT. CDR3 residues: CASSDSWGQSGELFF. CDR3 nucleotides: TGTGCCAGCAGTGACTCTTGGGGTCAGAGCGGGGAGCTGTTTTTT.

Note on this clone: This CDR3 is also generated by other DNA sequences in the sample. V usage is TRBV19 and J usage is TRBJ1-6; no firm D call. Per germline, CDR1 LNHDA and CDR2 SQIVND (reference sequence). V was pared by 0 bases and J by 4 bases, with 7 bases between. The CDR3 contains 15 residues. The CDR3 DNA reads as TGTGCCAGTAGTATAGAGAGCTCATATAATTCACCCCTCCACTTT. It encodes CASSIESSYNSPLHF.

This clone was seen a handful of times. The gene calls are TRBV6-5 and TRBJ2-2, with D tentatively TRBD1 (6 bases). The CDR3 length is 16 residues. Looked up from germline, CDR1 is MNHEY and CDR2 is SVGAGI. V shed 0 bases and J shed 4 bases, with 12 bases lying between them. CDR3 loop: CASSYSGRGVTGELFF. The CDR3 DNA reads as TGTGCCAGCAGTTACTCCGGCAGGGGCGTCACCGGGGAGCTGTTTTTT.

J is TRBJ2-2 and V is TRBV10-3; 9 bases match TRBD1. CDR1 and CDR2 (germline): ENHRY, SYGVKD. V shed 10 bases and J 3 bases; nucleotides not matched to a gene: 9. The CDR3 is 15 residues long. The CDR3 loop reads CASSPWTGDTGELFF. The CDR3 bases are TGTGCCAGCAGCCCCTGGACAGGGGACACCGGGGAGCTGTTTTTT.

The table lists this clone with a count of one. The chain's CDR3 is CASSDGQGAYEQYF. As DNA, the CDR3 is TGTGCCAGCAGCGACGGACAGGGGGCCTACGAGCAGTACTTC. The gene calls are TRBV9 and TRBJ2-7; 10 nucleotides align to TRBD1. The CDR3 spans 14 residues. After removal of 3 bases from V and 2 bases from J, the junction contained 2 bases not matched to a gene. Germline V CDR1 and CDR2: SGDLS, YYNGEE.

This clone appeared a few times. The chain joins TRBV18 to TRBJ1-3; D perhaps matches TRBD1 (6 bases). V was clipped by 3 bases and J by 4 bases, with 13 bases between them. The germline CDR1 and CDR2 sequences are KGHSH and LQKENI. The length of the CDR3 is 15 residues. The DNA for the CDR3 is TGTGCCAGCTCACCGATACAGGGTCAAGGAAACACCATATATTTT. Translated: CASSPIQGQGNTIYF.

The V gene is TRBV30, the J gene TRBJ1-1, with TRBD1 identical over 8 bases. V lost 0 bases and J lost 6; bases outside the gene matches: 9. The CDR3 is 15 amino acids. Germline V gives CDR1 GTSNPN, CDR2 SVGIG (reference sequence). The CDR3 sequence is CAWSVASGGFPEAFF. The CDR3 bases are TGTGCCTGGAGTGTAGCGTCAGGGGGCTTCCCTGAAGCTTTCTTT.

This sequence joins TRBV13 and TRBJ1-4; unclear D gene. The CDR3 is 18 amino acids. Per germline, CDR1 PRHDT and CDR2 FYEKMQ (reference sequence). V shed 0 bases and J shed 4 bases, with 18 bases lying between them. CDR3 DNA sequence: TGTGCCAGCAGCTTAGGTCCAGCGTACTTCGGGAGTAATGAAAAACTGTTTTTT. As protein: CASSLGPAYFGSNEKLFF.

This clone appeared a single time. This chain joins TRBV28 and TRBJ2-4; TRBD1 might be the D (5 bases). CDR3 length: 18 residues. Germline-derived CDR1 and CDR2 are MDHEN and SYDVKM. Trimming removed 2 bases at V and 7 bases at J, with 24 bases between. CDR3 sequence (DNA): TGTGCCAGCAGTTTAGATCCTCGAATGGGGCCCCATAGGAACATTCAGTACTTC. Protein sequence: CASSLDPRMGPHRNIQYF.

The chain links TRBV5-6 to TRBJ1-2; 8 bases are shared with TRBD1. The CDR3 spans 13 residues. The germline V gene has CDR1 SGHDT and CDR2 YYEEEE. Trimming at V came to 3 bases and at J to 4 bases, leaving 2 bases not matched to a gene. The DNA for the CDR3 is TGTGCCAGCAGCTCGGACAGGGCCTATGGCTACACCTTC. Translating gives CASSSDRAYGYTF. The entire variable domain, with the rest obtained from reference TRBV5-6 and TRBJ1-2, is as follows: DAGVTQSPTHLIKTRGQQVTLRCSPKSGHDTVSWYQQALGQGPQFIFQYYEEEERQRGNFPDRFSGHQFPNYSSELNVNALLLGDSALYLCASSSDRAYGYTFGSGTRLTVV.

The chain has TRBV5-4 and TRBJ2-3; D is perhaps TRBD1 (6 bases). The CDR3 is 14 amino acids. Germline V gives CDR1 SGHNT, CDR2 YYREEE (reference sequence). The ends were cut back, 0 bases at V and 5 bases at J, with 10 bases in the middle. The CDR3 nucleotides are TGTGCCAGCAGCTTGGGAGGGGGTGGAGATACGCAGTATTTT. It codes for CASSLGGGGDTQYF. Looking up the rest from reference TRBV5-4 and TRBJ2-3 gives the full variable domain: ETGVTQSPTHLIKTRGQQVTLRCSSQSGHNTVSWYQQALGQGPQFIFQYYREEENGRGNFPPRFSGLQFPNYSSELNVNALELDDSALYLCASSLGGGGDTQYFGPGTRLTVL.

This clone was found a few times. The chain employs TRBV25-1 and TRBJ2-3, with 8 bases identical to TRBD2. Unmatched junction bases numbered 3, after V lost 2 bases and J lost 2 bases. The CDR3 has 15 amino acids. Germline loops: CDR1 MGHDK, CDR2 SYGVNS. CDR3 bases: TGTGCCAGCAGTGAAATAGCGGGGCCCACAGATACGCAGTATTTT. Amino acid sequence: CASSEIAGPTDTQYF.

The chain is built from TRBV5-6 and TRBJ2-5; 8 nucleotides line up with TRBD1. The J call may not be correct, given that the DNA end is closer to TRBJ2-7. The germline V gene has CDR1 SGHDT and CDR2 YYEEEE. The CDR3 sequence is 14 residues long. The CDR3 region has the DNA TGTGCCAGCAGCCCCGGACAGGGTGCCTACGAGCAGTACTTC. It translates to CASSPGQGAYEQYF.

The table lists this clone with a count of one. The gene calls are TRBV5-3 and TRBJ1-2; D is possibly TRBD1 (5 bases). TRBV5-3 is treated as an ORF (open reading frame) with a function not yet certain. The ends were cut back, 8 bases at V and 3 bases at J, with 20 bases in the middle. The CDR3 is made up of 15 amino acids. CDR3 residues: CASSTTTGLYYGYTF. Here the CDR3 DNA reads TGTGCCAGCAGCACAACAACAGGACTATACTATGGCTACACCTTC.

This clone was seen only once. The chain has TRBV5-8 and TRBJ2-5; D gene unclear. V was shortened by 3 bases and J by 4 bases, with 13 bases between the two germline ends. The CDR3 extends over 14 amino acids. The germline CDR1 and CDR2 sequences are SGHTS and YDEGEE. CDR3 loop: CASSSVPERETQYF. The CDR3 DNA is TGTGCCAGCAGCTCGGTCCCCGAGCGAGAGACCCAGTACTTC.

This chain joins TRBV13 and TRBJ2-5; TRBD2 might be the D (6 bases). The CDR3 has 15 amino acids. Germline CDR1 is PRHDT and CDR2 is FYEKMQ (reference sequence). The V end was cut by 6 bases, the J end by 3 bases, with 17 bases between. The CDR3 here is CASSTLLAGKETQYF. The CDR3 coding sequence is TGTGCCAGCAGTACCCTCCTCGCGGGGAAAGAGACCCAGTACTTC.

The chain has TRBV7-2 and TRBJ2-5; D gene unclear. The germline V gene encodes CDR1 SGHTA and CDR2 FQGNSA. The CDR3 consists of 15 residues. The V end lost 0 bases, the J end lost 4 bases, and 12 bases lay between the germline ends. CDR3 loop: CASSLALRVTETQYF. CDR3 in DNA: TGTGCCAGCAGCTTAGCGTTAAGGGTGACAGAGACCCAGTACTTC.

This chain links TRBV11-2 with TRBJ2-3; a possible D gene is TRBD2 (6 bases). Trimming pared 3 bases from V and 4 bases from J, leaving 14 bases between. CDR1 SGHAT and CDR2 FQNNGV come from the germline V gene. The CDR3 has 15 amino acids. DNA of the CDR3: TGTGCCAGCAGCTTGGCAGGGAGGTTACCAGATACGCAGTATTTT. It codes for CASSLAGRLPDTQYF.

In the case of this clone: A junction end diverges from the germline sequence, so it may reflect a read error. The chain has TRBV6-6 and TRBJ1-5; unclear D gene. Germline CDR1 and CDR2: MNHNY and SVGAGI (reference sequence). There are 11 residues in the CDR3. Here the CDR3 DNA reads TGTGCCAGCAGTTACGGGCTAGGACGGATTTTC. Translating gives CASSYGLGRIF.

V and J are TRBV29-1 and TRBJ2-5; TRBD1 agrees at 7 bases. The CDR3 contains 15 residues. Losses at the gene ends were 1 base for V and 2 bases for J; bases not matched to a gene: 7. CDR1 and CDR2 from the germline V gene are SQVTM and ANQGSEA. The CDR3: CSVEGWDRQQETQYF. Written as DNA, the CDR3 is TGCAGCGTTGAAGGCTGGGACAGACAACAAGAGACCCAGTACTTC.

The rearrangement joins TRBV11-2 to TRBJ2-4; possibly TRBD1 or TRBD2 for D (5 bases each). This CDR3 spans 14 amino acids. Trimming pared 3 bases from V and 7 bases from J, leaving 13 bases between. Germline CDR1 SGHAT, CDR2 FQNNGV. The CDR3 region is CASSFGTSGNIQYF. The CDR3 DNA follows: TGTGCCAGCAGCTTCGGGACCTCCGGGAACATTCAGTACTTC.

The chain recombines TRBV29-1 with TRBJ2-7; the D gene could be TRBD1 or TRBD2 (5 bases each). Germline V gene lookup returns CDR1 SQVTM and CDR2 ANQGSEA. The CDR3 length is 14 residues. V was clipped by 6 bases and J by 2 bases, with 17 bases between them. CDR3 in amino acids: CSVGTDWKTYEQYF. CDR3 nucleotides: TGCAGCGTGGGGACGGACTGGAAGACCTACGAGCAGTACTTC.